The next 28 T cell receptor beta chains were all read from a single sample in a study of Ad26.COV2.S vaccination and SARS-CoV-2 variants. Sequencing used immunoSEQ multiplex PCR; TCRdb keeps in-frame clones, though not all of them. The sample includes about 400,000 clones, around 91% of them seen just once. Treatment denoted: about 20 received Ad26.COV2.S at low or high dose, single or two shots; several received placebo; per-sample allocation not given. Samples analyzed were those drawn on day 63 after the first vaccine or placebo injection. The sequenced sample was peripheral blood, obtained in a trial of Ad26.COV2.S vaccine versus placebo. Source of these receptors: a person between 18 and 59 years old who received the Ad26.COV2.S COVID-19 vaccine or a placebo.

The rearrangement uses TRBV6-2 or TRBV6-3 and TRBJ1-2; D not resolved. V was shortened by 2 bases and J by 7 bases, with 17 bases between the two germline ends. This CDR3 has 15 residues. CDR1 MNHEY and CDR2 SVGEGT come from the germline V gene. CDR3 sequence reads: CASSYRGEGISGYTF. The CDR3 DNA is TGTGCCAGCAGTTACCGGGGAGAGGGAATCTCTGGCTACACCTTC.

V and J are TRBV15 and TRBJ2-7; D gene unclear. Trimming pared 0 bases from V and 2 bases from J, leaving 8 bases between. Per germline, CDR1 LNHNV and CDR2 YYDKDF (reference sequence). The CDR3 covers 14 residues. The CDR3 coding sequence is TGTGCCACCAGCAGAGATCCTAGTCCCTACGAGCAGTACTTC. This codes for CATSRDPSPYEQYF.

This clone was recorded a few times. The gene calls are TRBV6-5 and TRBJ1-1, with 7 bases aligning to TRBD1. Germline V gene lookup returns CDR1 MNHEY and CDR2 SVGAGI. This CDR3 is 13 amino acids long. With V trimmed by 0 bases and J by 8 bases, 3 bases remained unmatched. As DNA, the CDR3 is TGTGCCAGCAGTTACTCAGGGGGCGGGGAAGCTTTCTTT. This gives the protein CASSYSGGGEAFF.

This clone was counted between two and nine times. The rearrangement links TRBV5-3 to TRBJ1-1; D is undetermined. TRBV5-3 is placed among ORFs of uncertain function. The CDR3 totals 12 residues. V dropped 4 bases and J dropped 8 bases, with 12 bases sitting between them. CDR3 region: CARSDRGIEAFF. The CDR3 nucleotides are TGTGCCAGAAGCGACCGGGGAATAGAAGCTTTCTTT.

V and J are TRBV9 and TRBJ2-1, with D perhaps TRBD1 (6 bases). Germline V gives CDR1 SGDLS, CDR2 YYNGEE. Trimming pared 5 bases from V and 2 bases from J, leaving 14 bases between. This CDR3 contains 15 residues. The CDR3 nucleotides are TGTGCCAGCAGTATCGGGACAAAGCCCTACAATGAGCAGTTCTTC. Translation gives CASSIGTKPYNEQFF.

The CDR3 sequence: CASSIDIRVKQPQHF. The DNA of the CDR3 is TGTGCCAGTAGTATAGATATAAGGGTAAAACAGCCCCAGCATTTT. The chain joins TRBV19 to TRBJ1-5; unclear D gene. CDR1 is LNHDA and CDR2 is SQIVND in the germline V gene (reference sequence). Trimming pared 0 bases from V and 7 bases from J, leaving 13 bases between. The CDR3 runs 15 residues.

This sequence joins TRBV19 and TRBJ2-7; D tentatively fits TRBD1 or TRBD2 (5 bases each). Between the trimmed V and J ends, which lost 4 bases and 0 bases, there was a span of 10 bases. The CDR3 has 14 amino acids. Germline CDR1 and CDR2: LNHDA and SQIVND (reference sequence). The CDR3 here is CASSTGPYSYEQYF. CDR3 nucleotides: TGTGCCAGTAGTACGGGACCATACTCCTACGAGCAGTACTTC.

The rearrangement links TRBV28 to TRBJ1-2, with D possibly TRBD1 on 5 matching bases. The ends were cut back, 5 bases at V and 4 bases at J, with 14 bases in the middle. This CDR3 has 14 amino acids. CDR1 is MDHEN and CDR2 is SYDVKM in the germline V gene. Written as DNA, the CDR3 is TGTGCCAGCAGTCTGGTTGCGGGGCGCTATGGCTACACCTTC. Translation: CASSLVAGRYGYTF.

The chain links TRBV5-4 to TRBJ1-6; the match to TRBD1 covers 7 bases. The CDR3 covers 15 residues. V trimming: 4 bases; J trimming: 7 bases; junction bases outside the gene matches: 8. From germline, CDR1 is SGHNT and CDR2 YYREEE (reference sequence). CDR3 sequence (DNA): TGTGCCAGCAGCAGTATACAGGGGAGGAATTCACCCCTCCACTTT. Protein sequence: CASSSIQGRNSPLHF.

The CDR3 nucleotides are TGCGCCAGCAGCCAAAACATAAGGGGAAAAAAACTGTTTTTT. Protein sequence: CASSQNIRGKKLFF. The rearrangement uses TRBV4-3 and TRBJ1-4; D may be TRBD1 (5 bases). V shed 2 bases and J shed 9 bases, with 13 bases lying between them. Per the germline V gene, CDR1 is LGHNA and CDR2 is YSLEER. This CDR3 is 14 amino acids long.

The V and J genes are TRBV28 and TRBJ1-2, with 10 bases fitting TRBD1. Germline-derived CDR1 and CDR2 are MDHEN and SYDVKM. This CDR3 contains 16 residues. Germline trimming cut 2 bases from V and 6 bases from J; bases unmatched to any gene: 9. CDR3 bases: TGTGCCAGCAGTTTAATCCTAAGGACAGGGGGTGATGGCTACACCTTC. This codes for CASSLILRTGGDGYTF.

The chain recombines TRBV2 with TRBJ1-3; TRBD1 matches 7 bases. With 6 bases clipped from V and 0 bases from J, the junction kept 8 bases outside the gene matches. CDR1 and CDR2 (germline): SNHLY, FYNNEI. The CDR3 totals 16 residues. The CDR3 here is CASSQTGPNSGNTIYF. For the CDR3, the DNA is TGTGCCAGCAGCCAGACAGGGCCCAACTCTGGAAACACCATATATTTT.

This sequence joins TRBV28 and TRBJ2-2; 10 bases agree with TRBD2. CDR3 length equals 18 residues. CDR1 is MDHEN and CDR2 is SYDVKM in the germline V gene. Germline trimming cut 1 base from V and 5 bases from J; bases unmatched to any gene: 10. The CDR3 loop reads CASSLSRQAGGVTGELFF. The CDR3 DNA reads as TGTGCCAGCAGTTTATCGAGGCAAGCGGGAGGGGTGACCGGGGAGCTGTTTTTT.

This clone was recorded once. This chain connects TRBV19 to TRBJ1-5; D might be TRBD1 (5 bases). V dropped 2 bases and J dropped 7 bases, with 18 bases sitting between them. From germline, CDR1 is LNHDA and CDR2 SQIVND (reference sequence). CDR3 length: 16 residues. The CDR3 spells CASSIKSGTGGQPQHF. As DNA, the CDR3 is TGTGCCAGTAGTATAAAGTCCGGGACTGGAGGGCAGCCCCAGCATTTT.

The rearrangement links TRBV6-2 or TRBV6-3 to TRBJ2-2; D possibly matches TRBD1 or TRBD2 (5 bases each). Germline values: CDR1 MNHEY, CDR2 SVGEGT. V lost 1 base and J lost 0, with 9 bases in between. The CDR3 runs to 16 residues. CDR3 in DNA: TGTGCCAGCAGTTACTTGGGGACCGCGAACACCGGGGAGCTGTTTTTT. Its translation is CASSYLGTANTGELFF.

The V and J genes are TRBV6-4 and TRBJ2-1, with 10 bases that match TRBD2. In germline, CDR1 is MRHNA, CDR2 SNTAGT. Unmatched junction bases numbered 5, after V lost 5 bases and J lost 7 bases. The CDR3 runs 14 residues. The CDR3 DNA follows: TGTGCCAGCAGTCCCTCGACTAGCGGGAATGAGCAGTTCTTC. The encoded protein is CASSPSTSGNEQFF.

CDR3 DNA: TGTGCCAGCTTCTCTCCGGGACAGGGCTATGGCTACACCTTC. This encodes CASFSPGQGYGYTF. The chain has TRBV6-5 and TRBJ1-2; 9 bases agree with TRBD1. Germline CDR1 is MNHEY and CDR2 is SVGAGI. The CDR3 runs to 14 residues. V dropped 8 bases and J dropped 4; count of bases not matched to a gene: 8.

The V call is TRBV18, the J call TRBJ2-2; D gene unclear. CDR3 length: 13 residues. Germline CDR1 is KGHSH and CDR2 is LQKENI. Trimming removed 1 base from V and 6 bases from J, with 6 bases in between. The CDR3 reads CASSPRDAGELFF. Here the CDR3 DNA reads TGTGCCAGCTCACCACGAGACGCCGGGGAGCTGTTTTTT.

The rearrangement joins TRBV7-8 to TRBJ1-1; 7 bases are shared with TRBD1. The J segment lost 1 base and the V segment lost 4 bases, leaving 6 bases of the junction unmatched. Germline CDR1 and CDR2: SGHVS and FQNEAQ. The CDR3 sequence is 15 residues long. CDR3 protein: CASSSPGQTNTEAFF. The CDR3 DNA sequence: TGTGCCAGCAGCTCCCCGGGACAGACGAACACTGAAGCTTTCTTT.

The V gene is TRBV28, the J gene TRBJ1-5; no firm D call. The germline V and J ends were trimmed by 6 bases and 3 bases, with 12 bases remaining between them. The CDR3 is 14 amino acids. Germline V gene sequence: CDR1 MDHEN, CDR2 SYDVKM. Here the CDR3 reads CASSRFSNNQPQHF. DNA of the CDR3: TGTGCCAGCAGCCGTTTCTCGAACAATCAGCCCCAGCATTTT.

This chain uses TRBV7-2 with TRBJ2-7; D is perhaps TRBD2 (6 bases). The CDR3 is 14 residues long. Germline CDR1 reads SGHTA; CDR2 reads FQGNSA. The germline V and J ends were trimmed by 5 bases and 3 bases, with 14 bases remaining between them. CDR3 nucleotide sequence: TGTGCCAGCAGCCCAGTCGGGGGAGACTACGAGCAGTACTTC. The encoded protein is CASSPVGGDYEQYF. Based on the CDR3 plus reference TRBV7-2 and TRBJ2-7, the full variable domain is GAGVSQSPSNKVTEKGKDVELRCDPISGHTALYWYRQSLGQGLEFLIYFQGNSAPDKSGLPSDRFSAERTGGSVSTLTIQRTQQEDSAVYLCASSPVGGDYEQYFGPGTRLTVT.

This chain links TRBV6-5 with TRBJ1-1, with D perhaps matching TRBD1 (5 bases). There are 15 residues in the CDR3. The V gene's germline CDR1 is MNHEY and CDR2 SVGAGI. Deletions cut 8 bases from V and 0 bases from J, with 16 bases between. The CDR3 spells CASASQGTMNTEAFF. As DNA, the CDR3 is TGTGCCAGCGCCTCCCAAGGGACCATGAACACTGAAGCTTTCTTT.

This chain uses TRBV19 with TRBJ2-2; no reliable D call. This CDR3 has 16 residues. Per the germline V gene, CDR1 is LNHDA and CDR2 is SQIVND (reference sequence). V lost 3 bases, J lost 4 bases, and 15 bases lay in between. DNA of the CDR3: TGTGCCAGTAGTATTCTTCGACATTTGGGCACCGGGGAGCTGTTTTTT. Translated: CASSILRHLGTGELFF.

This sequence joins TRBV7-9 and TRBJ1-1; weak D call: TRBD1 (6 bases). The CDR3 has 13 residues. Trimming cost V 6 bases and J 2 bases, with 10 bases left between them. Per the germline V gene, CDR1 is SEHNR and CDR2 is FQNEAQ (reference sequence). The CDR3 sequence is CASSKDRNTEAFF. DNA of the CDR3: TGTGCCAGCAGTAAGGACAGAAACACTGAAGCTTTCTTT.

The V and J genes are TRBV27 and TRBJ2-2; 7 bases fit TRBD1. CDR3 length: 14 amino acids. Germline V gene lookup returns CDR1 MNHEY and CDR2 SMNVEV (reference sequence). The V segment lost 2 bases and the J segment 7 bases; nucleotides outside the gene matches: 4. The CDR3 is CASSLRGLVGELFF. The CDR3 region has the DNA TGTGCCAGCAGTTTAAGGGGGCTGGTCGGGGAGCTGTTTTTT.

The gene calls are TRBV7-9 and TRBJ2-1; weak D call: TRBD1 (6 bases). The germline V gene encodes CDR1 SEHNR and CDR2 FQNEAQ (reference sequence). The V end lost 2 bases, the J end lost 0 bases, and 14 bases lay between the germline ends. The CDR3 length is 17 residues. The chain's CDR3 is CASSLSLTGSSYNEQFF. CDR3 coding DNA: TGTGCCAGCAGCTTATCGTTAACAGGGAGCTCCTACAATGAGCAGTTCTTC.

The CDR3 nucleotides read TGTGCCAGCAGCAAAGGAATACGGGACAACTATGGCTACACCTTC. Protein product: CASSKGIRDNYGYTF. The genes are TRBV21-1 and TRBJ1-2. TRBV21-1 is a listed pseudogene. This CDR3 is built from 15 residues.

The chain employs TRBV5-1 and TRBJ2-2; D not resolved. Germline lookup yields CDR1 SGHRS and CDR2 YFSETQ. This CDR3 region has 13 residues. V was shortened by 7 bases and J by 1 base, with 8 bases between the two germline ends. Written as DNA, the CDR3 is TGCGCCAGCTCCCCAGAGAACACCGGGGAGCTGTTTTTT. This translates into CASSPENTGELFF.